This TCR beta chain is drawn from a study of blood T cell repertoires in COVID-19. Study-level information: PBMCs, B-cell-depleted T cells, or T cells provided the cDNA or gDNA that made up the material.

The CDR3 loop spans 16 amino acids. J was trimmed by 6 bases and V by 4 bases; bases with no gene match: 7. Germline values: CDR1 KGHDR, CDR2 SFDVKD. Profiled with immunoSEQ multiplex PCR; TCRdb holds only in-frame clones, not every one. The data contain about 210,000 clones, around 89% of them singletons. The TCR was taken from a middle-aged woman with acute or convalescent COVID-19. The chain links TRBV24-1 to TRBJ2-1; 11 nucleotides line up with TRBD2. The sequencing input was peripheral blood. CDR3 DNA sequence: TGTGCCACCAGTGAGGCCGGGACTAGCGGCCGCAATGAGCAGTTCTTC. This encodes CATSEAGTSGRNEQFF.